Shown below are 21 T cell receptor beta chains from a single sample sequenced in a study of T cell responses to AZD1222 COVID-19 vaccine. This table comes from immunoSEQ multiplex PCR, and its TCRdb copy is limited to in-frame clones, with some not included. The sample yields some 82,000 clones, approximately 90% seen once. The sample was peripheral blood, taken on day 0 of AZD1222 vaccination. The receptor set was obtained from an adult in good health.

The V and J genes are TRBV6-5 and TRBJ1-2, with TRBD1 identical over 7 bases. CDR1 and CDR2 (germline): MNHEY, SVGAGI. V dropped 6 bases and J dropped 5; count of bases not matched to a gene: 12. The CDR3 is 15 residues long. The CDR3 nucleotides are TGTGCCAGCAGCCCCGACAGGGCCAGTAGTTATGGCTACACCTTC. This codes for CASSPDRASSYGYTF.

CDR3 region: CATSDSSINSGNTIYF. The CDR3 nucleotides are TGTGCCACCAGTGATTCCTCAATAAACTCTGGAAACACCATATATTTT. The chain couples TRBV24-1 to TRBJ1-3; D is ambiguous. V lost 2 bases and J 0 bases, leaving 10 bases between the germline ends. Germline assignment: CDR1 KGHDR and CDR2 SFDVKD. The CDR3 length is 16 residues.

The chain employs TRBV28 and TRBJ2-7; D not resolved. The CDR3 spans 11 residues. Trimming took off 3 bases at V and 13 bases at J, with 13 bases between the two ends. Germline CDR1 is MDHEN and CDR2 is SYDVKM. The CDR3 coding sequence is TGTGCCAGCAGTTTCCCAGGTTCGGCCTACTTC. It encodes CASSFPGSAYF.

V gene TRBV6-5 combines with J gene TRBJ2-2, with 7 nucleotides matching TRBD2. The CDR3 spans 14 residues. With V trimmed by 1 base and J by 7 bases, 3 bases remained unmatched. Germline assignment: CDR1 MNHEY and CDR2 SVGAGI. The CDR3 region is CASSYWPGGGELFF. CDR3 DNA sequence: TGTGCCAGCAGTTACTGGCCGGGGGGCGGGGAGCTGTTTTTT.

CDR3 sequence (DNA): TGTGCCAGCAGCCAGCCGTTCACTGAAGCTTTCTTT. It specifies CASSQPFTEAFF. The V gene is TRBV12-3 or TRBV12-4, the J gene TRBJ1-1; no definite D call. V was cut by 6 bases and J by 4 bases, with 9 bases left in between. This CDR3 comprises 12 residues.

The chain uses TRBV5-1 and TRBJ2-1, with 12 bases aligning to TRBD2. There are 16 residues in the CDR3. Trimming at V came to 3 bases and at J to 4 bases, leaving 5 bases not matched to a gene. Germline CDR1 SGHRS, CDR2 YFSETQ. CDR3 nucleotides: TGCGCCAGCAGCTGGGCCCTAGCGGGGGGGTACAATGAGCAGTTCTTC. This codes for CASSWALAGGYNEQFF.

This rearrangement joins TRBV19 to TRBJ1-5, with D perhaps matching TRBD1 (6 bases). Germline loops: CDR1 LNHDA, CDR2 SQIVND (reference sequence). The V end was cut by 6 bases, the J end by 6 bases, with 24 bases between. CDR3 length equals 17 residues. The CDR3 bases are TGTGCCAGTAGATATCCGGGGGGCGACCCCCCGGGTCAGCCCCAGCATTTT. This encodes CASRYPGGDPPGQPQHF.

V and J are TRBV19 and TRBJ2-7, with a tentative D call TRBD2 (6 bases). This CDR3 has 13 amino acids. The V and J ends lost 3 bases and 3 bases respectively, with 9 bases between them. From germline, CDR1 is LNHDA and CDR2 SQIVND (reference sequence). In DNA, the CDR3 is TGTGCCAGTAGTATCATCGGGGGCTACGAGCAGTACTTC. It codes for CASSIIGGYEQYF.

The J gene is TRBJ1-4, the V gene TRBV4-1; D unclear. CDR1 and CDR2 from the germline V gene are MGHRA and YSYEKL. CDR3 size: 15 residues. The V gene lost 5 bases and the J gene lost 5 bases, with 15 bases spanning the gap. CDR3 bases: TGCGCCAGCAGCTACGAAGGGAGGGAGAATGAAAAACTGTTTTTT. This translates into CASSYEGRENEKLFF.

The CDR3 here is CASSLAGAGTGNTIYF. DNA of the CDR3: TGCGCCAGCAGCTTGGCCGGGGCAGGGACTGGAAACACCATATATTTT. This chain joins TRBV5-1 and TRBJ1-3; possible D gene TRBD1, 5 bases. This CDR3 is built from 16 residues. Per the germline V gene, CDR1 is SGHRS and CDR2 is YFSETQ. V lost 0 bases, J lost 2 bases, and 12 bases lay in between.

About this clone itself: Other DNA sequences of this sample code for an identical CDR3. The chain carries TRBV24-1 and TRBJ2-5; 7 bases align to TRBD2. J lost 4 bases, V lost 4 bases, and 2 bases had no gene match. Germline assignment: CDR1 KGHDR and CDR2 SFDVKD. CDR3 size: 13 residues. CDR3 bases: TGTGCCACCAGTGAGGGAGGGCGAGAGACCCAGTACTTC. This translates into CATSEGGRETQYF.

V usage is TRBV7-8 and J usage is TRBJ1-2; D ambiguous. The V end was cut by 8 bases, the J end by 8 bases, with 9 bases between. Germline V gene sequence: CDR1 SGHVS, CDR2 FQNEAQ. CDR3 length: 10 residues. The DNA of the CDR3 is TGTGCCAGCCCCACGATAGGCTACACCTTC. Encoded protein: CASPTIGYTF.

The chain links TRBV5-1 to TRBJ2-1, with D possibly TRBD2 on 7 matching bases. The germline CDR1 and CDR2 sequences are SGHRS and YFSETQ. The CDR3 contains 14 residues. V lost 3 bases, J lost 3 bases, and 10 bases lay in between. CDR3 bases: TGCGCCAGCAGCTGGGGGGGCAACTACAATGAGCAGTTCTTC. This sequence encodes CASSWGGNYNEQFF.

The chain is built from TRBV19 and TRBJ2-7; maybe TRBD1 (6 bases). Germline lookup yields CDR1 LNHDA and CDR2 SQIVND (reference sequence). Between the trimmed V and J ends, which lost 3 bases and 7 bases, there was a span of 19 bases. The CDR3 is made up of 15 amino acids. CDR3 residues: CASSMMTGRLEEQYF. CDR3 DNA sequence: TGTGCCAGTAGTATGATGACAGGCCGCCTCGAAGAGCAGTACTTC. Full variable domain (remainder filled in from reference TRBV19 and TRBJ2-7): DGGITQSPKYLFRKEGQNVTLSCEQNLNHDAMYWYRQDPGQGLRLIYYSQIVNDFQKGDIAEGYSVSREKKESFPLTVTSAQKNPTAFYLCASSMMTGRLEEQYFGPGTRLTVT.

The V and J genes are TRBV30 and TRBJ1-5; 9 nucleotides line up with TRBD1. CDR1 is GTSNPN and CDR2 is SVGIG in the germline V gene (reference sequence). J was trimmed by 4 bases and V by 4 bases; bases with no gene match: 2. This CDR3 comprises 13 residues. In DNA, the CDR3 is TGTGCCTGGACGGGACAGGGAAATCAGCCCCAGCATTTT. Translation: CAWTGQGNQPQHF.

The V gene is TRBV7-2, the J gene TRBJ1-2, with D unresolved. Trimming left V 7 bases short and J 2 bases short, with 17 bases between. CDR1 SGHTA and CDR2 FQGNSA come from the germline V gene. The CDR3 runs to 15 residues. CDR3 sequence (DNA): TGTGCCAGCACCTTCCTACTCGCTCGGAACTATGGCTACACCTTC. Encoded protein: CASTFLLARNYGYTF.

CDR3 nucleotides: TGTGCCAGCAGTTGGGCAGGGGGACAAAAACTAGCCAAAAACATTCAGTACTTC. This sequence encodes CASSWAGGQKLAKNIQYF. The chain has TRBV6-2 or TRBV6-3 and TRBJ2-4, with TRBD1 identical over 7 bases. The V segment lost 4 bases and the J segment 0 bases; nucleotides outside the gene matches: 12. The CDR3 spans 18 residues. Germline loops: CDR1 MNHEY, CDR2 SVGEGT.

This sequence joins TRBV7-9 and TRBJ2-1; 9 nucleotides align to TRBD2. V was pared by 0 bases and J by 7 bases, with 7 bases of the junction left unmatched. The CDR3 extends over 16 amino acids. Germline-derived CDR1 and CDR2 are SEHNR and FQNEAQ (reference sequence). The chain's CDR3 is CASSLAMAGGQNEQFF. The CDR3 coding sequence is TGTGCCAGCAGCTTAGCGATGGCGGGGGGGCAAAATGAGCAGTTCTTC.

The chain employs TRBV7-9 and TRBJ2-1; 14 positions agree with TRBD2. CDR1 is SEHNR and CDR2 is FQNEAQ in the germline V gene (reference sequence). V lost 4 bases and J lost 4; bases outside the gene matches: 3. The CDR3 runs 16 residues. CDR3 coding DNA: TGTGCCAGCAGCTGGACTAGCGGGGGGCGTTACAATGAGCAGTTCTTC. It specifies CASSWTSGGRYNEQFF.

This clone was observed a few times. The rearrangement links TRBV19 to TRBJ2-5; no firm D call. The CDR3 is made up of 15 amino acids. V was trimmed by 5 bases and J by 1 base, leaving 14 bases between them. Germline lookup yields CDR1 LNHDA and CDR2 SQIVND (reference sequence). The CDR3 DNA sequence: TGTGCCAGTAGTGCGCCGATGGATGGCCAAGAGACCCAGTACTTC. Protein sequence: CASSAPMDGQETQYF.

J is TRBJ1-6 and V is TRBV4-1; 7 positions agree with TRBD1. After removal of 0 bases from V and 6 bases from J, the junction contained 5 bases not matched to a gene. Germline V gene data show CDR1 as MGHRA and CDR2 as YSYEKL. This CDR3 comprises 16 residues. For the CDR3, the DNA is TGCGCCAGCAGCCAAGACGCCCAGGGGGTTAATTCACCCCTCCACTTT. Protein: CASSQDAQGVNSPLHF.